The present entry profiles one TCR beta chain with its context. This sample was included in a study of post-analysis software for immune sequencing data. For the study at large: In terms of disease course, relapsing-remitting, secondary progressive and progressive-relapsing multiple sclerosis were included.

cDNA libraries for TCR beta contained unique molecular identifiers. Some 500,000 cDNA molecules were obtained per 1 to 10 million input T cells. TCRdb fed the PCR reads into MiXCR, producing one record per CDR3 protein. In the table there are approximately 440,000 distinct CDR3 sequences, nearly 45% of which are singletons. The specimen sequenced was blood. This TCR was recovered from a girl under 18 with multiple sclerosis.

CDR3 region: CASSSGLAEHYEQYF. For the CDR3, the DNA is TGTGCCAGCAGCTCGGGACTAGCGGAGCACTACGAGCAGTACTTC. The chain recombines TRBV21-1 with TRBJ2-7; no check of the table's D call, TRBD2, against the DNA was made. TRBV21-1 is listed as a pseudogene. The CDR3 contains 15 residues.